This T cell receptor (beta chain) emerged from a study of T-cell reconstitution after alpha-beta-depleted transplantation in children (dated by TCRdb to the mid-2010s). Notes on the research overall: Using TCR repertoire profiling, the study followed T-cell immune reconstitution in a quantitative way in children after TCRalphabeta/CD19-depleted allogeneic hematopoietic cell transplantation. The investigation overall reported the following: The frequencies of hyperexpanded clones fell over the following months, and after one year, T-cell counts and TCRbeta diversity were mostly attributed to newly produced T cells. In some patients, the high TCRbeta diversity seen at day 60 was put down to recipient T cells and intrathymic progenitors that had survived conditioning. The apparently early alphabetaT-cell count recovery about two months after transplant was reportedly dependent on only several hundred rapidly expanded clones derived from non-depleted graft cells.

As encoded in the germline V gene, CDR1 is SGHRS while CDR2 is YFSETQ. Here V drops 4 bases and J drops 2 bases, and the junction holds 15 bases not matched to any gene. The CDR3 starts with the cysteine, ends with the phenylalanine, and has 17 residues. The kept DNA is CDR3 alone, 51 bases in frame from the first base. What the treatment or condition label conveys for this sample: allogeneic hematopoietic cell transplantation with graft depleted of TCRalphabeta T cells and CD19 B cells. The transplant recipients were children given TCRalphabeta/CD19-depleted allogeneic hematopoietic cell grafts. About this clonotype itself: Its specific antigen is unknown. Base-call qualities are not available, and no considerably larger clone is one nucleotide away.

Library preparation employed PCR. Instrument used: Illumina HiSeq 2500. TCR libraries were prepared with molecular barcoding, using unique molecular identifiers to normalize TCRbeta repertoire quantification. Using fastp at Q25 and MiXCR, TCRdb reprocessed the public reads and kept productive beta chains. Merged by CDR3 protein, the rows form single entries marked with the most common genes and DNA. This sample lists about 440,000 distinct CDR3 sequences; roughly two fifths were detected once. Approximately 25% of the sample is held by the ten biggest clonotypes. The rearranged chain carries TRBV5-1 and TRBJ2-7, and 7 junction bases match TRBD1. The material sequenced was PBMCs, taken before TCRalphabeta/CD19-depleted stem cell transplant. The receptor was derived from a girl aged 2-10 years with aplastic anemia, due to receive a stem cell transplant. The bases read TGCGCCAGCAGCATTGGGGTGACGGGACAGCGTACCTACGAGCAGTACTTC. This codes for CASSIGVTGQRTYEQYF.